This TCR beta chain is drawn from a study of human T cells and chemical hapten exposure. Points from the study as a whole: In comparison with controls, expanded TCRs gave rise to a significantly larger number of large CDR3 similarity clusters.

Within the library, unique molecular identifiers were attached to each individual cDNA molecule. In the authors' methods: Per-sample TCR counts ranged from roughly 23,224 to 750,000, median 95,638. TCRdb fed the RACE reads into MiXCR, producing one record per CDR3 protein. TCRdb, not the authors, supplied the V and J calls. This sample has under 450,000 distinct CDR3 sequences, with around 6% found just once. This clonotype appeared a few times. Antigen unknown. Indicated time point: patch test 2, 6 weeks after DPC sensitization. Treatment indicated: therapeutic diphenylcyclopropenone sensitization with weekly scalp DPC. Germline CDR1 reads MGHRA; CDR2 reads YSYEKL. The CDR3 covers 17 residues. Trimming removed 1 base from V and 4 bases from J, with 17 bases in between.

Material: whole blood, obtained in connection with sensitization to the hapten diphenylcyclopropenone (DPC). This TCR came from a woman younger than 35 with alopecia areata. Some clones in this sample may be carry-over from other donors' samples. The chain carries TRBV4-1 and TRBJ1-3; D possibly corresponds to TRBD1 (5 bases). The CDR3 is CASSQGNVVGLGNTIYF. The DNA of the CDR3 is TGCGCCAGCAGCCAAGGGAATGTGGTGGGGCTCGGAAACACCATATATTTT.